These 3 T cell receptor beta chains originate from one sample sequenced in a study of blood T cell repertoires in COVID-19. The method was immunoSEQ multiplex PCR; TCRdb's version includes in-frame clones alone and lacks a portion of them. The data show over 55,000 clones, approximately 88% seen once. Sequenced: peripheral blood. These receptors all stem from a man over 45 with active COVID-19.

The chain joins TRBV7-2 to TRBJ2-7; 8 bases agree with TRBD1. The germline CDR1 and CDR2 sequences are SGHTA and FQGNSA. Unmatched junction bases numbered 12, after V lost 5 bases and J lost 3 bases. The CDR3 covers 16 residues. The CDR3 region has the DNA TGTGCCAGCAGCCCCTTCGGACAGGGTGCTGTCTACGAGCAGTACTTC. As protein: CASSPFGQGAVYEQYF.

The V gene is TRBV4-1, the J gene TRBJ1-3; a weak D match, TRBD1 (6 bases). Germline V CDR1 and CDR2: MGHRA, YSYEKL. V dropped 5 bases and J dropped 0 bases, with 14 bases sitting between them. This CDR3 contains 16 residues. The CDR3 loop reads CASSGSIGGSGNTIYF. Here the CDR3 DNA reads TGCGCCAGCAGCGGCTCAATAGGGGGCTCTGGAAACACCATATATTTT.

This clone was recorded once. This sequence joins TRBV2 and TRBJ1-2; D may be TRBD1 (6 bases). Trimming pared 6 bases from V and 7 bases from J, leaving 18 bases between. Germline values: CDR1 SNHLY, CDR2 FYNNEI. The CDR3 has 14 residues. CDR3 sequence reads: CASSLTTGLVGYTF. The CDR3 nucleotides read TGTGCCAGCAGCCTAACGACAGGTTTGGTTGGCTACACCTTC. The full variable domain, its missing parts supplied by reference TRBV2 and TRBJ1-2, is EPEVTQTPSHQVTQMGQEVILRCVPISNHLYFYWYRQILGQKVEFLVSFYNNEISEKSEIFDDQFSVERPDGSNFTLKIRSTKLEDSAMYFCASSLTTGLVGYTFGSGTRLTVV.